The sample holds a few counts of the clone carrying this TCR beta chain. The data originate from a study of shared clonotypes between healthy human individuals. The wider study: CD4 naive cells filled three plates per donor, CD4 memory three, CD8 naive two and CD8 memory one.

The table came from immunoSEQ multiplex PCR; TCRdb's copy has only in-frame clones and leaves some out. The top ten clones hold approximately 1.5% of a sample with about 1 million clones, approximately 70% of them seen once. Trimming removed 8 bases from V and 0 bases from J, with 19 bases in between. The CDR3 sequence is 16 residues long. CDR1 is SGHTA and CDR2 is FQGNSA in the germline V gene. This chain connects TRBV7-2 to TRBJ2-5; possible D gene TRBD2, 5 bases. This TCR was recovered from a man between 18 and 35 years old in good health. The specimen was memory CD4+ T cells sorted from blood. The subset: CD45RA-negative fraction. The CDR3 bases are TGTGCCAGCCGCCGGGATATAGAAACCTACCAAGAGACCCAGTACTTC. Encoded protein: CASRRDIETYQETQYF.